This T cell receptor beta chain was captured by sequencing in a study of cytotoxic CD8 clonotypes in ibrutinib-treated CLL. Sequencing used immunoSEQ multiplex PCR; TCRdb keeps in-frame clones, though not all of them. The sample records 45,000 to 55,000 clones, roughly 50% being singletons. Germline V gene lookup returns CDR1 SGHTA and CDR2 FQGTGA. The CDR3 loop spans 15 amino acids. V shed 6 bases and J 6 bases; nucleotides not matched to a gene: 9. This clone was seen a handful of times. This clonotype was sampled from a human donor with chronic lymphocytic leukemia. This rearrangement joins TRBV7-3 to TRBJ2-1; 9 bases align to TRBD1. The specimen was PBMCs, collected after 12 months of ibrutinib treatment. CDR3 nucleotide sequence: TGTGCCAGCAGACGTACCGGGACAGGGAGCAATGAGCAGTTCTTC. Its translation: CASRRTGTGSNEQFF.